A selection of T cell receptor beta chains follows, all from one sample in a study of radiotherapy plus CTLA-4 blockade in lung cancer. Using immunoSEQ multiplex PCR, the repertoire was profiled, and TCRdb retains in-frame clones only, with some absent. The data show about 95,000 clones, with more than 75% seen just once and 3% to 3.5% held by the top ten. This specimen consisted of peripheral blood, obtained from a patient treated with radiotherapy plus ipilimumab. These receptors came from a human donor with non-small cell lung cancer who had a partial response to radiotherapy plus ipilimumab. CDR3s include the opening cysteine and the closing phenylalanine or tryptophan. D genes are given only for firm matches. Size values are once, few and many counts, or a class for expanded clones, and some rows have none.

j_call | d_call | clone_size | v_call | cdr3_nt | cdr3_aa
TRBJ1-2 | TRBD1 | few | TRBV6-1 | TGTGCCAGCAGTCACGGCAGGGGGGATTCTGGCTACACCTTC | CASSHGRGDSGYTF
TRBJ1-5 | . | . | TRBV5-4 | TGTGCCAGCAGCCCCGGTGGGGCCCCCGGCAATCAGCCCCAGCATTTT | CASSPGGAPGNQPQHF
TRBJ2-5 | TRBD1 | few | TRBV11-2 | TGTGCCAGCAGTCCTACAATACAGGGGGCGGAGGGGACCCAGTACTTC | CASSPTIQGAEGTQYF
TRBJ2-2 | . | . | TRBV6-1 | TGTGCCACGAATTTAGGGGGATCCGGGGAGCTGTTTTTT | CATNLGGSGELFF
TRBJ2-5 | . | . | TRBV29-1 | TGCAGCGTCGAGAACAGGGCAGAGACCCAGTACTTC | CSVENRAETQYF
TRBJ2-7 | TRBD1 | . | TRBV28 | TGTGCCAGCGCCTACGGGGACAGGGACCACGAGCAGTACTTC | CASAYGDRDHEQYF
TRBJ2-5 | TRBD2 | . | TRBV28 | TGTGCCAGCAGTTCTCCGTGGACTAGCGGGGGGGAGACCCAGTACTTC | CASSSPWTSGGETQYF
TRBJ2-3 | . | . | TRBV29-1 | TGCAGCGCCCCGACTAGGCTACTCACAGATACGCAGTATTTT | CSAPTRLLTDTQYF
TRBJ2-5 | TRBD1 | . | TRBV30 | TGTGCCTGGAGCGAGGGCATCCGGGACAGGGTAGCACCGGGAGGAGTAGAACCCAAAGAGACCCAGTACTTC | CAWSEGIRDRVAPGGVEPKETQYF
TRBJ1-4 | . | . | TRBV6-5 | TGTGCCAGCAGCCCAACAGGGCTTCCTAATGAAAAACTGTTTTTT | CASSPTGLPNEKLFF
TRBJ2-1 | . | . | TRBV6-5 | TGTGCCAGCACTCTGAACGGGGGTGAGCAGTTCTTC | CASTLNGGEQFF
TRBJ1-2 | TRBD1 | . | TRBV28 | TGTGCCAGCGGTGGACAGGTCTATGGCTACACCTTC | CASGGQVYGYTF
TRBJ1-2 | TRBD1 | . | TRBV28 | TGTGCCAGCACAATACCCGGGACAGCTCGTGGCTACACCTTC | CASTIPGTARGYTF
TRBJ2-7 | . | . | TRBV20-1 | TGCAGTGTGACAGACTACGAGCAGTACTTC | CSVTDYEQYF
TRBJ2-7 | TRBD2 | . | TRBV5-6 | TGTGCCAGCAGCCGAGGACTAGCGGGAGTGGGCGAGCAGTACTTC | CASSRGLAGVGEQYF
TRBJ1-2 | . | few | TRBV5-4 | TGTGCCAGCAGCTTGCTAACGGGATTTGACTATGGCTACACCTTC | CASSLLTGFDYGYTF
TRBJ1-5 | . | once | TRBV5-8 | TGTGCCAGCAGCTTGGGGACACAATACAATCAGCCCCAGCATTTT | CASSLGTQYNQPQHF
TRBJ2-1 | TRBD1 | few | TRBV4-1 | TGCGCCAGCAGCCAAGAGTTGGCAGGGGGCTCGAGGGAGCAGTTCTTC | CASSQELAGGSREQFF
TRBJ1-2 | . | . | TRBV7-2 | TGTGCCAGCAGCCTCATTAGCGGCTACACCTTC | CASSLISGYTF
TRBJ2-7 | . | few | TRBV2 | TGTGCCAGCAGCCGACAGAACTACGAGCAGTACTTC | CASSRQNYEQYF